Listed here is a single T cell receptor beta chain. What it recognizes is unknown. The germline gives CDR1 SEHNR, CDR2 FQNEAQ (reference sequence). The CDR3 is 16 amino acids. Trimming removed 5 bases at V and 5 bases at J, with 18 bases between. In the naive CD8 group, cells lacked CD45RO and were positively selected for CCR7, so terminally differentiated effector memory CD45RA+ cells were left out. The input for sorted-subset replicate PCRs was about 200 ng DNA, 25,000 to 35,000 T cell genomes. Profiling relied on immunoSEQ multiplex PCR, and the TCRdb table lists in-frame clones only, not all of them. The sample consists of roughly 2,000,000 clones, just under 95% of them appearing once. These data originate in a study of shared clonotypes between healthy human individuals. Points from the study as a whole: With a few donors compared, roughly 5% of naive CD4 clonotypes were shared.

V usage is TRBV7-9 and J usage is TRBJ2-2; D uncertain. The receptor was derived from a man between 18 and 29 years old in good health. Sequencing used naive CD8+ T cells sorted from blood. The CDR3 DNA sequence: TGTGCCAGCAGCCCTCCCGGCAACGTGGGGACCGGGGAGCTGTTTTTT. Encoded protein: CASSPPGNVGTGELFF.